Presented here are 11 T cell receptor beta chains from one specimen sequenced in a study of T cells after yellow fever vaccination. TCRdb passed the 5' RACE reads through MiXCR, listing each CDR3 protein once. The data show 400,000 or so distinct CDR3 sequences, under 14% seen once. The specimen was PBMCs, collected on the day of the first yellow fever vaccination. The receptor set was obtained from a young man who received the YFV17D yellow fever vaccine.

At least ten counts were recorded for this clonotype. The chain joins TRBV10-3 to TRBJ1-1, with a tentative D call TRBD1 (6 bases). Between the trimmed V and J ends, which lost 3 bases and 7 bases, there was a span of 12 bases. The CDR3 loop spans 13 amino acids. Germline CDR1 is ENHRY and CDR2 is SYGVKD. The CDR3 DNA reads TGTGCCATCAGTGATCAGGGGAGAGGTGAAGCTTTCTTT. This sequence encodes CAISDQGRGEAFF.

This clonotype was seen a few times. The chain links TRBV12-3 or TRBV12-4 to TRBJ2-1; the match to TRBD2 covers 9 bases. V shed 5 bases, J shed 8 bases, and the junction held 13 bases outside the gene matches. There are 16 residues in the CDR3. The CDR3 DNA sequence: TGTGCCAGCAGTCCGGAAGGCGGGGGGGCCCGGTATGAGCAGTTCTTC. Its protein is CASSPEGGGARYEQFF.

The J gene is TRBJ2-7, the V gene TRBV10-1; D gene ambiguous. Trimming cost V 7 bases and J 5 bases, with 3 bases left between them. Per germline, CDR1 WNHNN and CDR2 SYGVQD (reference sequence). This CDR3 has 9 residues. The DNA for the CDR3 is TGCGCCAGCATGAACGAGCAGTACGTC. Amino acid sequence: CASMNEQYV.

This sequence joins TRBV12-3 or TRBV12-4 and TRBJ1-1; 8 bases are shared with TRBD1. V lost 5 bases and J lost 4; bases outside the gene matches: 6. There are 14 residues in the CDR3. CDR3 sequence reads: CASSINTGGTEAFF. The DNA of the CDR3 is TGTGCCAGCAGTATAAATACAGGGGGCACTGAAGCTTTCTTT.

This clonotype has only a few counts. The chain links TRBV15 to TRBJ1-6, with D tentatively TRBD1 (5 bases). V was cut by 0 bases and J by 8 bases, with 14 bases left in between. The length of the CDR3 is 16 residues. Germline CDR1 is LNHNV and CDR2 is YYDKDF (reference sequence). CDR3: CATSREGTKRDSPLHF. The CDR3 region has the DNA TGTGCCACCAGCAGAGAAGGGACCAAAAGGGATTCACCCCTCCACTTT.

V usage is TRBV10-2 and J usage is TRBJ2-5, with D perhaps matching TRBD2 (5 bases). The CDR3 extends over 13 amino acids. Per the germline V gene, CDR1 is WSHSY and CDR2 is SAAADI. The V end lost 2 bases, the J end lost 5 bases, and 9 bases lay between the germline ends. The chain's CDR3 is CASSELQRETQYF. In nucleotides, the CDR3 is TGCGCCAGCAGTGAGCTCCAGCGGGAGACCCAGTACTTC.

This clonotype was seen a handful of times. CDR3 amino acids: CASSHPTGGLTKDSSYNEQFF. CDR3 sequence (DNA): TGTGCCAGCAGCCACCCAACGGGGGGCCTTACGAAAGATAGCTCCTACAATGAGCAGTTCTTC. The chain joins TRBV3-1 to TRBJ2-1, with D possibly being TRBD2 (7 bases). CDR3 size: 21 residues. The V gene lost 3 bases and the J gene lost 0 bases, with 27 bases spanning the gap. From germline, CDR1 is LGHDT and CDR2 YNNKEL (reference sequence).

The V gene is TRBV7-3, the J gene TRBJ2-7; TRBD1 matches at 7 bases. There are 15 residues in the CDR3. Germline CDR1 is SGHTA and CDR2 is FQGTGA. V trimming: 0 bases; J trimming: 3 bases; junction bases outside the gene matches: 5. In DNA, the CDR3 is TGTGCCAGCAGCTTAACCCGGGACAGACGCTACGAGCAGTACTTC. Translated: CASSLTRDRRYEQYF.

The chain links TRBV2 to TRBJ1-2; D is unresolved. Germline CDR1 and CDR2: SNHLY and FYNNEI. Trimming stripped 2 bases from V and 11 bases from J, with 6 bases between. This CDR3 is built from 10 residues. The DNA for the CDR3 is TGTGCCAGCAGTGAAACTCGTTACACCTTC. It translates to CASSETRYTF.

V is TRBV29-1 and J is TRBJ1-4; the D is unclear. The CDR3 spans 12 residues. Germline V gives CDR1 SQVTM, CDR2 ANQGSEA. Trimming pared 5 bases from V and 0 bases from J, leaving 4 bases between. CDR3 sequence: CSVPTTNEKLFF. The CDR3 region has the DNA TGCAGCGTTCCTACAACTAATGAAAAACTGTTTTTT.

This clonotype has just a few counts. J is TRBJ2-1 and V is TRBV14; D gene unclear. Germline CDR1 SGHDN, CDR2 FVKESK. V gave up 6 bases and J gave up 4 bases, with 13 bases separating them. The CDR3 loop spans 14 amino acids. CDR3 bases: TGTGCCAGCAGTCCAGACGGAAATTACAATGAGCAGTTCTTC. Translation: CASSPDGNYNEQFF.